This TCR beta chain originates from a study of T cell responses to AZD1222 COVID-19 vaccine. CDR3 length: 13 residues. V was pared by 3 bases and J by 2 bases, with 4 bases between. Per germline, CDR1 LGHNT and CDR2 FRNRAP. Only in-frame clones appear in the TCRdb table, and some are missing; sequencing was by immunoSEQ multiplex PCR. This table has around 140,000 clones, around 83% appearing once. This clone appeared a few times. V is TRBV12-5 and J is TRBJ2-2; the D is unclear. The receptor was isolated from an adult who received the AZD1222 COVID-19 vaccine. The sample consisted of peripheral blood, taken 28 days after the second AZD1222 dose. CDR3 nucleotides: TGTGCTAGTGGTTTCGGAAACACCGGGGAGCTGTTTTTT. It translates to CASGFGNTGELFF.